These T cell receptor beta chains were read from a single sample in a study of T cell responses to AZD1222 COVID-19 vaccine. Method: immunoSEQ multiplex PCR; TCRdb's copy keeps in-frame clones and lacks some. The repertoire holds over 120,000 clones, 92% seen once, with approximately 3.5% in the top ten. Sequences were derived from peripheral blood, sampled 28 days after the second AZD1222 dose. The receptors were gathered from an adult who received the AZD1222 COVID-19 vaccine. Each CDR3 is given with its conserved first and last residue. The D gene is left open where the match is weak. Not every row has a clone size; where given, it reads once, few, many or a size class.

>TRBD1|TRBJ1-3|NA|TRBV19
CASSRGPNTSGNTIYF
TGTGCCAGTAGCAGGGGGCCGAATACCTCTGGAAACACCATATATTTT
>NA|TRBJ1-4|NA|TRBV6-1
CASSEDRINEKLFF
TGTGCCAGCAGTGAAGATAGGATTAATGAAAAACTGTTTTTT
>NA|TRBJ1-5|NA|TRBV28
CAGGDGHQPQHF
TGTGCCGGCGGGGACGGGCATCAGCCCCAGCATTTT
>NA|TRBJ2-1|NA|TRBV6-5
CASNAEAIDYNEQFF
TGTGCCAGCAATGCCGAGGCTATAGACTACAATGAGCAGTTCTTC
>TRBD1|TRBJ1-5|NA|TRBV19
CASSTDRDWVQPQHF
TGTGCCAGTAGCACAGACAGGGATTGGGTGCAGCCCCAGCATTTT
>TRBD2|TRBJ2-3|NA|TRBV2
CASSDSGTSTDTQYF
TGTGCCAGCAGTGATAGCGGGACTAGCACAGATACGCAGTATTTT
>NA|TRBJ1-3|NA|TRBV6-5
CASMAFSGNTIYF
TGTGCCAGCATGGCGTTCTCTGGAAACACCATATATTTT
>NA|TRBJ2-4|NA|TRBV4-1
CASSQDLSAAKNIQYF
TGCGCCAGCAGCCAAGACTTAAGCGCGGCCAAAAACATTCAGTACTTC
>TRBD1|TRBJ1-2|NA|TRBV6-1
CASSEAEDRTGRYGYTF
TGTGCCAGCAGTGAAGCGGAGGATAGGACAGGGAGATACGGCTACACCTTC
>TRBD1|TRBJ1-5|NA|TRBV2
CASSEDGQGNQPQHF
TGTGCCAGCAGTGAAGACGGACAGGGGAATCAGCCCCAGCATTTT
>NA|TRBJ1-1|NA|TRBV9
CASSVGDGTEAFF
TGTGCCAGCAGCGTGGGGGACGGTACTGAAGCTTTCTTT
>NA|TRBJ1-1|few|TRBV9
CASSVGTATEAFF
TGTGCCAGCAGCGTAGGGACAGCTACTGAAGCTTTCTTT
>TRBD1|TRBJ1-2|NA|TRBV24-1
CATRNRGGYTF
TGTGCCACCAGGAACAGGGGCGGCTACACCTTC
>NA|TRBJ2-3|NA|TRBV6-2/TRBV6-3
CASSWPTDTQYF
TGTGCCAGCAGTTGGCCCACAGATACGCAGTATTTT
>NA|TRBJ1-2|NA|TRBV30
CAWSVDGNYGYTF
TGTGCCTGGAGTGTAGACGGAAACTATGGCTACACCTTC
>NA|TRBJ1-5|NA|TRBV7-8
CASSLLAGSNQPQHF
TGTGCCAGCAGCTTACTTGCGGGATCCAATCAGCCCCAGCATTTT
>NA|TRBJ1-4|few|TRBV11-2
CASSISGATNEKLFF
TGTGCCAGCAGCATCTCAGGTGCAACTAATGAAAAACTGTTTTTT
>NA|TRBJ1-4|NA|TRBV4-2
CASSSRATGGEKLFF
TGTGCCAGCAGCTCTCGCGCCACCGGCGGGGAAAAACTGTTTTTT
>NA|TRBJ1-6|NA|TRBV6-2/TRBV6-3
CASSYSSPIRGMNSPLHF
TGTGCCAGCAGTTACTCCAGCCCAATTAGGGGTATGAATTCACCCCTCCACTTT
>TRBD2|TRBJ2-1|NA|TRBV24-1
CATSDFLAGALNEQFF
TGTGCCACCAGTGATTTTCTAGCGGGAGCTTTAAATGAGCAGTTCTTC
>NA|TRBJ1-1|NA|TRBV28
CASIGQGRGLAFF
TGTGCCAGCATAGGGCAGGGGCGCGGGTTGGCTTTCTTT
>TRBD1|TRBJ1-1|NA|TRBV28
CASSQGGLTEAFF
TGTGCCAGCAGTCAAGGGGGCTTGACTGAAGCTTTCTTT
>NA|TRBJ1-1|once|TRBV6-6
CASRVERIEAFF
TGTGCCAGCAGGGTAGAACGGATTGAAGCTTTCTTT
>NA|TRBJ1-1|NA|TRBV6-1
CASSEDGQLSEAFF
TGTGCCAGCAGTGAAGACGGACAGCTTTCTGAAGCTTTCTTT
>NA|TRBJ2-7|once|TRBV27
CASSLRRQGRDEQYF
TGTGCCAGCAGTTTACGTCGGCAGGGGAGAGATGAGCAGTACTTC
>NA|TRBJ2-7|NA|TRBV6-5
CASSYSSQGATYEQYF
TGTGCCAGCAGTTACTCGAGCCAGGGAGCGACCTACGAGCAGTACTTC
>TRBD1|TRBJ1-5|NA|TRBV2
CASSEWQGGGYSNQPQHF
TGTGCCAGCAGTGAATGGCAGGGGGGGGGATATAGCAATCAGCCCCAGCATTTT
>TRBD1|TRBJ2-7|NA|TRBV7-2
CASSSDRASFYEQYF
TGTGCCAGCAGCTCTGACAGGGCGAGCTTCTACGAGCAGTACTTC
>TRBD2|TRBJ2-1|NA|TRBV28
CASSLLAENNEQFF
TGTGCCAGCAGTTTACTAGCGGAGAACAATGAGCAGTTCTTC
>NA|TRBJ1-2|NA|TRBV9
CASSANYGYTF
TGTGCCAGCAGCGCTAACTATGGCTACACCTTC